The rows below give T cell receptor beta chains drawn from one sample of a study of cytomegalovirus exposure and HLA in healthy donors. Clones were sequenced by immunoSEQ multiplex PCR, and TCRdb holds only the in-frame ones, with some missing. Among 130,000 to 150,000 clones listed, approximately 78% were seen once. What was sequenced was PBMCs. The source of these receptors is a man aged 40-49 years in good health and CMV-seropositive. CDR3s include the opening cysteine and the closing phenylalanine or tryptophan. D genes are given only for firm matches. The size of a clone is reported for some rows only, either as once, few or many, or as a class for expanded clones.

TRBD1	TRBV7-3	TRBJ2-5	once	TGTGCCAGCAGCGGAACCCCGGACAGGGAAGAGACCCAGTACTTC	CASSGTPDREETQYF
TRBD1	TRBV28	TRBJ2-1	once	TGTGCCGCTCGAGGGGGCGGGCACAATGAGCAGTTCTTC	CAARGGGHNEQFF
NA	TRBV7-2	TRBJ1-5	NA	TGTGCCAGCAGCTTAGCGGTTACCTATAGCAATCAGCCCCAGCATTTT	CASSLAVTYSNQPQHF
NA	TRBV4-3	TRBJ1-6	few	TGCGCCAGCAGCCAAGTCGACGGGAGCTCCTATAATTCACCCCTCCACTTT	CASSQVDGSSYNSPLHF
NA	TRBV7-3	TRBJ1-1	NA	TGTGCCAGCAGCTTAATGGATAGGGGTGAAGCTTTCTTT	CASSLMDRGEAFF
NA	TRBV6-5	TRBJ1-1	once	TGTGCCAGCAGTGCCACATTTTCCACTGAAGCTTTCTTT	CASSATFSTEAFF
TRBD1	TRBV5-6	TRBJ1-3	NA	TGTGCCAGCAGGGGACAGGGTGGAAACACCATATATTTT	CASRGQGGNTIYF
NA	TRBV2	TRBJ2-6	NA	TGTGCCAGCAGTGAAGGAGGCAGGGGATCTGGTGGGGCCAACGTCCTGACTTTC	CASSEGGRGSGGANVLTF
NA	TRBV6-1	TRBJ2-2	NA	TGTGCCAGCAGTAAGGGGGTGGTTCCCGGGGAGCTGTTTTTT	CASSKGVVPGELFF
NA	TRBV6-5	TRBJ1-2	NA	TGTGCCAGCAGTTACTCTCGTGTAACTAATGGCTACACCTTC	CASSYSRVTNGYTF